This is a list of T cell receptor beta chains from one sample in a study of T cells in Graves' hyperthyroidism and ophthalmopathy. TCRdb re-analysed the multiplex PCR reads in MiXCR, keeping a single row per CDR3 protein. The profile shows roughly 740,000 distinct CDR3 sequences, 16% of them singletons. Sequencing was done on a sample of blood. These receptor sequences come from a man aged 18 to 35 with Graves' hyperthyroidism. Each CDR3 is given with its conserved first and last residue. A D gene is named only where the DNA matches it firmly. Clone size appears in some rows only: once, few, many, or a class for an expanded clone.

>TRBV11-3|NA|TRBJ2-2|NA
TGTGCCAGCAGCTTCCCGGGAGTGGGCACCGGGGAGCTGTTTTTT
CASSFPGVGTGELFF
>TRBV28|NA|TRBJ2-5|TRBD1
TGTGCCAGCGGACCGACAGGGTTACTGGAGACCCAGTACTTC
CASGPTGLLETQYF
>TRBV9|few|TRBJ2-5|NA
TGTGCCAGCAGCTCAAAGTGGCAGCGAAAAGTGGAGACCCAGTACTTC
CASSSKWQRKVETQYF
>TRBV5-8|few|TRBJ1-2|TRBD1
TGTGCCAGCAGCTTGGCAGGGACAGGGGGCAATGGCTACACCTTC
CASSLAGTGGNGYTF
>TRBV7-3|few|TRBJ2-5|TRBD1
TGTGCCAGCAGAGGGGACAGTCAAGAGACCCAGTACTTC
CASRGDSQETQYF
>TRBV7-9|NA|TRBJ2-3|NA
TGTGCCAGCAGACTTATACGAGGGGGGGATACGCAGTATTTT
CASRLIRGGDTQYF
>TRBV9|NA|TRBJ2-2|NA
TGTGCCAGCAGCGTAGACAGGGTTTTGGACACCGGGGAGCTGTTTTTT
CASSVDRVLDTGELFF
>TRBV7-3|once|TRBJ2-3|TRBD2
TGTGCCAGCAGCCCGGGAGGCGGGAGTGGGGAAACGCAGTATTTT
CASSPGGGSGETQYF
>TRBV11-3|many|TRBJ2-3|NA
TGTGCCAGCAGCCCCAGGGGTCTCACAGATACGCAGTATTTT
CASSPRGLTDTQYF
>TRBV12-3/TRBV12-4|NA|TRBJ2-5|NA
TGTGCCAGCAGTACTTATGAAGAGACCCAGTACTTC
CASSTYEETQYF
>TRBV6-2/TRBV6-3|many|TRBJ2-1|NA
TGTGCCAGCAGTCAACGAGTGGCCAGCTACAATGAGCAGTTCTTC
CASSQRVASYNEQFF
>TRBV3-1|few|TRBJ2-5|NA
TGTGCCAGCAGCCCCAACCTCGAGACCCAGTACTTC
CASSPNLETQYF
>TRBV6-5|NA|TRBJ2-7|NA
TGTGCCAGCAGTTACCGACTGGCCTACGGTTACTACGAGCAGTACTTC
CASSYRLAYGYYEQYF
>TRBV4-2|NA|TRBJ2-2|NA
TGTGCCAGCAGCCTCCTGACAGTAGCGAACACCGGGGAGCTGTTTTTT
CASSLLTVANTGELFF
>TRBV20-1|NA|TRBJ2-2|NA
TGCAGTGCTAGAGTTGGTAGCGGGAACACCGGGGAGCTGTTTTTT
CSARVGSGNTGELFF
>TRBV30|NA|TRBJ2-3|NA
TGTGCCTGGATCCCGGGAAGCACAGATACGCAGTATTTT
CAWIPGSTDTQYF
>TRBV10-2|few|TRBJ2-5|TRBD2
TGCGCCAGCAGGGGACTAGCGGGAGTACGAGAGACCCAGTACTTC
CASRGLAGVRETQYF
>TRBV20-1|few|TRBJ2-7|NA
TGCAGTGCGGCCTCACACGAGCAGTACTTC
CSAASHEQYF
>TRBV5-1|few|TRBJ2-1|NA
TGCGCCAGCAGCTTGGATACAGGGGGGGGCAATGAGCAGTTCTTC
CASSLDTGGGNEQFF
>TRBV28|NA|TRBJ1-2|NA
TGTGCCAGCAGTTTATCGGTCAGTAGGTATGGCTACACCTTC
CASSLSVSRYGYTF
>TRBV29-1|NA|TRBJ2-7|NA
TGCAGCGTTGAAATGGCAGAGGCGGGGAGTTCCTACGAGCAGTACTTC
CSVEMAEAGSSYEQYF
>TRBV7-3|many|TRBJ2-1|TRBD2
TGTGCCAGCAGCTCCCGGGGGACTAGCGGGAGTAAGGGGCGTAATGAGCAGTTCTTC
CASSSRGTSGSKGRNEQFF
>TRBV6-1|many|TRBJ2-6|NA
TGTGCCGGACGTCTGTCTGGGGCCAACGTCCTGACTTTC
CAGRLSGANVLTF
>TRBV3-1|few|TRBJ2-7|NA
TGTGCCAGCAGCCAAGGGGACCCTGACTACGAGCAGTACTTC
CASSQGDPDYEQYF
>TRBV2|many|TRBJ1-1|NA
TGTGCCAGCAGATCGTGGGTGATGAACACTGAAGCTTTCTTT
CASRSWVMNTEAFF
>TRBV20-1|few|TRBJ1-1|NA
TGCAGTGCTACAGAGGGGCCTGAGAACACTGAAGCTTTCTTT
CSATEGPENTEAFF
>TRBV29-1|few|TRBJ2-7|TRBD2
TGCAGCGTTGTCGGGAGGGACTTATACGAGCAGTACTTC
CSVVGRDLYEQYF
>TRBV20-1|NA|TRBJ2-1|NA
TGCAGTGCTTCTAGCGCACCCCCGGAGCAGTTCTTC
CSASSAPPEQFF
>TRBV18|many|TRBJ1-1|NA
TGTGCCAGCTCACCACCGCAGGGCAGGGGCACTGAAGCTTTCTTT
CASSPPQGRGTEAFF
>TRBV30|NA|TRBJ1-2|TRBD1
TGTGCCTGCAGACGGGACAGGGCCGTCTATAACTATGGCTACACCTTC
CACRRDRAVYNYGYTF
>TRBV7-8|few|TRBJ1-5|NA
TGTGCCAGCAGCTTTAAAAGCCCAGAATTCAATCAGCCCCAGCATTTT
CASSFKSPEFNQPQHF
>TRBV18|NA|TRBJ2-6|NA
TGTGCCAGCTCACCACTGGCCAACTCTGGGGCCAACGTCCTGACTTTC
CASSPLANSGANVLTF
>TRBV6-2/TRBV6-3|NA|TRBJ2-7|NA
TGTGCCAGCAGTTTATTCTGGCGGATTGGACGCGAGCAGTACTTC
CASSLFWRIGREQYF
>TRBV27|few|TRBJ2-7|TRBD1
TGTGCCAGCAGTCCAGCACCCGGGACAGGGACCTACGAGCAGTACTTC
CASSPAPGTGTYEQYF
>TRBV29-1|NA|TRBJ2-1|TRBD2
TGCAGCGTTACACCACTAGCGGGAGGTAACAATGAGCAGTTCTTC
CSVTPLAGGNNEQFF
>TRBV18|many|TRBJ1-2|NA
TGTGCCAGCTCACCACCGGGAAGGGGTGGAGGCTACACCTTC
CASSPPGRGGGYTF
>TRBV6-2/TRBV6-3|few|TRBJ2-5|NA
TGTGCCAGCAGTTACTCGATAGAGACCCAGTACTTC
CASSYSIETQYF
>TRBV7-9|few|TRBJ2-7|TRBD2
TGTGCCAGCAGCTCCCTGGGAGGACTAGCGAAGGAGCAGTACTTC
CASSSLGGLAKEQYF
>TRBV11-3|many|TRBJ2-5|NA
TGTGCCAGCAGCTTGCTCACCGGGGAGTGGGAGACCCAGTACTTC
CASSLLTGEWETQYF
>TRBV12-3/TRBV12-4|many|TRBJ2-3|NA
TGTGCCAGCAGTAGGGCTAGCGGCACAGATACGCAGTATTTT
CASSRASGTDTQYF
>TRBV20-1|many|TRBJ1-2|NA
TGCAGTGCTAGCCCTCCGGGACTGAACTATGGCTACACCTTC
CSASPPGLNYGYTF
>TRBV24-1|NA|TRBJ1-2|NA
TGTGCCACCTTTACTTATAATGGCTACACCTTC
CATFTYNGYTF
>TRBV20-1|many|TRBJ2-7|NA
TGCAGTGCTAGAGCTCCTATATCGTCCTACGAGCAGTACTTC
CSARAPISSYEQYF
>TRBV20-1|NA|TRBJ2-1|NA
TGCAGTGCTGGAAGTGTGCGAGATAATGAGCAGTTCTTC
CSAGSVRDNEQFF
>TRBV7-8|many|TRBJ2-5|TRBD2
TGTGCCAGCAGCTTAATGTTAGCGGGAGGACAAGAGACCCAGTACTTC
CASSLMLAGGQETQYF
>TRBV6-2/TRBV6-3|NA|TRBJ1-6|NA
TGTGCCAGCAGTTACTGGAATAATTCACCCCTCCACTTT
CASSYWNNSPLHF
>TRBV12-3/TRBV12-4|many|TRBJ1-5|NA
TGTGCCAGCAGTTTAAGTGGGGAGGGCGATGGGCCCCAGCATTTT
CASSLSGEGDGPQHF
>TRBV12-5|NA|TRBJ1-5|NA
TGTGCTAGTGGTTTGGTAGTCAGGGGATTAAGGCAGCCCCAGCATTTT
CASGLVVRGLRQPQHF
>TRBV7-8|many|TRBJ2-3|TRBD2
TGTGCCAGCAGCGGACTAGCGGGAGGCACAGATACGCAGTATTTT
CASSGLAGGTDTQYF
>TRBV7-8|NA|TRBJ1-6|NA
TGTGCCAGCAGCCCTATCCCAATAGCTTCACCCCTCCACTTT
CASSPIPIASPLHF
>TRBV5-1|few|TRBJ2-3|NA
TGCGCCAGCAGCTTGGGGACGGATCGCACAGATACGCAGTATTTT
CASSLGTDRTDTQYF
>TRBV7-3|NA|TRBJ1-1|TRBD1
TGTGCCAGCAGCTTACTAGGGGGCGGAAAAGCTTTCTTT
CASSLLGGGKAFF
>TRBV20-1|many|TRBJ1-2|NA
TGCAGTGCTAGTGGAGAGAACCCGACACGTAACTATGGCTACACCTTC
CSASGENPTRNYGYTF
>TRBV28|many|TRBJ2-6|NA
TGTGCCAGCAGTTCCTCTCTGGGGGGGGCCAACGTCCTGACTTTC
CASSSSLGGANVLTF
>TRBV29-1|NA|TRBJ2-1|TRBD2
TGCAGCGTTGAAGATGTCGGACTAGCGGGAGGGCCGAATGAGCAGTTCTTC
CSVEDVGLAGGPNEQFF
>TRBV29-1|NA|TRBJ2-7|TRBD2
TGCAGCGTCGAGACCCTCGCGGGAGAGAGCTACGAGCAGTACTTC
CSVETLAGESYEQYF
>TRBV6-1|many|TRBJ2-1|TRBD1
TGTGCCAGCAGTGAACGTCGGGCAGGGGGCTACAATGAGCAGTTCTTC
CASSERRAGGYNEQFF